This T cell receptor beta chain was obtained from a study of blood T cell repertoires in COVID-19. Study-level information: Samples taken during acute and convalescent COVID-19 were collected in the United States, Italy and Spain.

The germline gives CDR1 SGHRS, CDR2 YFSETQ. The CDR3 contains 16 residues. V shed 3 bases and J 0 bases; nucleotides not matched to a gene: 8. In the authors' methods: Nucleated cell number was recorded as an estimate derived from reference gene primer amplification. Generated by immunoSEQ multiplex PCR, the TCRdb table keeps only in-frame clones and is missing some. V, J and clone size were drawn from that table, and D and trimming were deduced from the DNA. Of 300,000 to 400,000 clones in the sample, 88% were seen once. The clonotype was recovered from a young woman with acute COVID-19. The sample was PBMCs or T cells enriched from blood (not recorded which). The genes are TRBV5-1 and TRBJ1-1, with 7 bases aligning to TRBD1. The CDR3 protein is CASSSDPGQMNTEAFF. In DNA form, the CDR3 reads TGCGCCAGCAGCTCCGATCCGGGACAGATGAACACTGAAGCTTTCTTT.